This TCR beta chain originates from a study of shared clonotypes between healthy human individuals. Clones were sequenced by immunoSEQ multiplex PCR, and TCRdb holds only the in-frame ones, with some missing. The table records some 1 million clones, 65% to 80% of them present only once. CDR3 size: 14 residues. Per germline, CDR1 KGHSH and CDR2 LQKENI. Between the trimmed V and J ends, which lost 3 bases and 1 base, there was a span of 10 bases. In regard to this clone: Other DNA sequences within the sample encode an identical CDR3.

This receptor was taken from a man aged 18-30 years in good health. Input material: memory CD4+ T cells sorted from blood. The subset is: CD45RA-negative fraction. The V and J genes are TRBV18 and TRBJ2-7; D possibly corresponds to TRBD2 (5 bases). In nucleotides, the CDR3 is TGTGCCAGCTCACCCGGACGGGGTTCCTACGAGCAGTACTTC. Translation gives CASSPGRGSYEQYF.